This T cell receptor beta chain derives from a study of blood T cell repertoires in COVID-19. Across the whole study: Material from acute and convalescent COVID-19 was sourced from the United States, Italy and Spain. From T cells, B-cell-depleted T cells, or PBMCs came the material, which was cDNA or gDNA.

Under the authors' procedure: Reference gene primers were amplified, and this amplification served to estimate nucleated cell counts. Method: immunoSEQ multiplex PCR; TCRdb's copy keeps in-frame clones and lacks some. V and J calls and clone size are those listed in that table; D and trimming were worked out from the DNA. The sample shows about 40,000 clones, roughly 80% of them seen only once. The CDR3 extends over 14 amino acids. V shed 3 bases, J shed 6 bases, and the junction held 6 bases outside the gene matches. Germline values: CDR1 LGHNA, CDR2 YNFKEQ. This clonotype was obtained from a woman aged 55 to 70 with acute or convalescent COVID-19. The sample comprised peripheral blood. The chain has TRBV4-2 and TRBJ1-2, with 8 bases aligning to TRBD1. CDR3 DNA sequence: TGTGCCAGCAGCCAGGACAGGGTGAACCATGGCTACACCTTC. Translating gives CASSQDRVNHGYTF.